This entry features one T cell receptor (beta chain) sequence. This record comes from a study of OX40 agonist ivuxolimab in advanced cancers. Profiled with immunoSEQ multiplex PCR; TCRdb holds only in-frame clones, not every one. The sample lists tens of thousands of clones; 75% to 90% were seen once. Sample: CD4+ or CD8+ T cells sorted from blood, taken in a trial of the OX40 agonist ivuxolimab. The TCR was taken from an adult with an advanced solid tumor such as melanoma, head and neck, liver or kidney cancer.

The CDR3 reads CASRGTGGSTEAFF. The DNA of the CDR3 is TGTGCCAGCAGGGGAACAGGGGGTTCCACTGAAGCTTTCTTT. This chain connects TRBV11-2 to TRBJ1-1; 8 nucleotides agree with TRBD1. CDR1 and CDR2 (germline): SGHAT, FQNNGV. The CDR3 is 14 amino acids. With V trimmed by 6 bases and J by 4 bases, 7 bases remained unmatched.